This T cell receptor (beta chain) was sequenced for a study of patients and donors after allogeneic stem cell transplantation. TCRdb analysed the RT-PCR reads with MiXCR anew, one entry per CDR3 protein. The data hold hundreds of thousands of distinct CDR3 sequences, with approximately 16% observed a single time. There are a few counts of this clonotype. This receptor was obtained from a human donor who was either an allogeneic HSCT recipient or a stem cell or donor lymphocyte infusion donor (not recorded which). It is not recorded whose cells these are; they may come from a transplant donor. Specimen: blood, either unsorted or a sorted T cell fraction (not recorded which).

The CDR3 DNA reads as TGTGCCGCTGGCCGCGGTACTGAAGCTTTCTTT. Its protein is CAAGRGTEAFF. The chain employs TRBV15 and TRBJ1-1; D remains unclear. Deletions cut 11 bases from V and 5 bases from J, with 12 bases between. The CDR3 has 11 residues. Germline values: CDR1 LNHNV, CDR2 YYDKDF (reference sequence).